Listed here are 26 T cell receptor beta chains from one sample, sequenced in a study of T cell repertoires in cytomegalovirus infection. The antigens these receptors bind are not known. TCRdb fed the reads into MiXCR, producing one record per CDR3 protein. The data contain 300,000 or so distinct CDR3 sequences, 20% to 30% of them singletons. Material: cultured PBMCs, obtained from culture after CMV antigen stimulation. These receptors were obtained from a human donor in good health (CMV status not recorded). Some clones in this sample may be carry-over from other donors' samples.

V and J are TRBV6-2 or TRBV6-3 and TRBJ2-1; D call uncertain. CDR1 MNHEY and CDR2 SVGEGT come from the germline V gene. The CDR3 length is 13 residues. V was pared by 5 bases and J by 0 bases, with 5 bases between. The CDR3 spells CASSHYSYNEQFF. For the CDR3, the DNA is TGTGCCAGCAGTCACTACTCCTACAATGAGCAGTTCTTC.

The chain recombines TRBV28 with TRBJ2-7; 12 nucleotides agree with TRBD2. This CDR3 contains 17 residues. V dropped 3 bases and J dropped 5; count of bases not matched to a gene: 11. Germline V gene sequence: CDR1 MDHEN, CDR2 SYDVKM. As DNA, the CDR3 is TGTGCCAGCAGTTTGACCGTTGGACTAGCGGGAAGCGACGAGCAGTACGTC. Protein sequence: CASSLTVGLAGSDEQYV.

The V gene is TRBV10-1, the J gene TRBJ1-1, with 8 bases fitting TRBD1. Germline values: CDR1 WNHNN, CDR2 SYGVQD (reference sequence). The CDR3 runs to 15 residues. V dropped 2 bases and J dropped 1; count of bases not matched to a gene: 3. In nucleotides, the CDR3 is TGCGCCAGCAGTGAGACTGACAGGGGGAACACTGAAGCTTTCTTT. Its translation: CASSETDRGNTEAFF.

A few counts support this clonotype. The rearrangement uses TRBV29-1 and TRBJ1-2; D remains ambiguous. The CDR3 contains 14 residues. Trimming removed 0 bases at V and 3 bases at J, with 11 bases between. Germline V gene lookup returns CDR1 SQVTM and CDR2 ANQGSEA. DNA for the CDR3: TGCAGCGTTGAAGACCCAAGAGTGTACTATGGCTACACCTTC. As protein: CSVEDPRVYYGYTF. The whole variable domain, remainder taken from reference TRBV29-1 and TRBJ1-2, is SAVISQKPSRDICQRGTSLTIQCQVDSQVTMMFWYRQQPGQSLTLIATANQGSEATYESGFVIDKFPISRPNLTFSTLTVSNMSPEDSSIYLCSVEDPRVYYGYTFGSGTRLTVV.

This clonotype was counted ten times or more. V usage is TRBV7-2 and J usage is TRBJ1-1; D is ambiguous. This CDR3 region has 13 residues. Trimming stripped 4 bases from V and 8 bases from J, with 14 bases between. The V gene's germline CDR1 is SGHTA and CDR2 FQGNSA. The CDR3 DNA follows: TGTGCCAGCAGCTCAAGCGGCACACAGGAAGCTTTCTTT. It yields the protein CASSSSGTQEAFF.

The CDR3 nucleotides are TGTGCCAGTACCTCCCAATCCTCTGGAAACACCATATATTTT. As protein: CASTSQSSGNTIYF. The rearrangement uses TRBV19 and TRBJ1-3; D gene ambiguous. V was shortened by 7 bases and J by 0 bases, with 10 bases between the two germline ends. CDR1 and CDR2 (germline): LNHDA, SQIVND (reference sequence). This CDR3 spans 14 amino acids.

The chain joins TRBV7-8 to TRBJ2-1; 7 bases fit TRBD1. J gave up 9 bases and V 3 bases, and 8 bases lay outside the gene matches. Germline loops: CDR1 SGHVS, CDR2 FQNEAQ. The CDR3 sequence is 14 residues long. Here the CDR3 reads CASSLVQGPGEQFF. The CDR3 DNA sequence: TGTGCCAGCAGCTTGGTACAGGGGCCTGGTGAGCAGTTCTTC.

The chain employs TRBV20-1 and TRBJ2-5; unclear D gene. This CDR3 is built from 15 residues. CDR1 is DFQATT, CDR2 SNEGSKA, per germline (reference sequence). The V end lost 0 bases, the J end lost 2 bases, and 13 bases lay between the germline ends. CDR3 in DNA: TGCAGTGCTAGAGAGTCAGTCAGCCGACAAGAGACCCAGTACTTC. It codes for CSARESVSRQETQYF.

The chain employs TRBV12-3 or TRBV12-4 and TRBJ2-1; the D is unclear. The CDR3 loop spans 13 amino acids. Trimming took 7 bases from V and 0 from J, leaving 7 bases between them. The CDR3, as DNA: TGTGCCAGCACCCAATACTCCTACAATGAGCAGTTCTTC. Translated, it gives CASTQYSYNEQFF.

This clonotype showed up just a few times. The rearrangement joins TRBV7-9 to TRBJ2-7, with 8 bases aligning to TRBD1. Looked up from germline, CDR1 is SEHNR and CDR2 is FQNEAQ (reference sequence). With 2 bases clipped from V and 5 bases from J, the junction kept 8 bases outside the gene matches. The CDR3 covers 15 residues. CDR3 protein: CASSLLTGVFDEQYV. The CDR3 region has the DNA TGTGCCAGCAGCTTATTGACAGGGGTGTTCGACGAGCAGTACGTC.

V gene TRBV10-3 combines with J gene TRBJ1-4; D is unclear. Per the germline V gene, CDR1 is ENHRY and CDR2 is SYGVKD. V dropped 10 bases and J dropped 0 bases, with 9 bases sitting between them. This CDR3 is built from 13 residues. CDR3 protein: CATLYPTNEKLFF. The CDR3 region has the DNA TGTGCCACCCTTTATCCAACTAATGAAAAACTGTTTTTT.

The rearrangement links TRBV9 to TRBJ1-4, with D possibly TRBD1 on 5 matching bases. This CDR3 region has 15 residues. The germline gives CDR1 SGDLS, CDR2 YYNGEE. The V gene lost 0 bases and the J gene lost 8 bases, with 14 bases spanning the gap. This chain's CDR3 is CASSVVSGPGEKLFF. Here the CDR3 DNA reads TGTGCCAGCAGCGTAGTGTCGGGGCCGGGGGAAAAACTGTTTTTT.

This clonotype was counted only a few times. The CDR3 sequence: CASSVSPGQRPGYTF. CDR3 bases: TGTGCCAGCAGCGTAAGCCCGGGACAGCGTCCCGGCTACACCTTC. V and J are TRBV7-2 and TRBJ1-2, with 7 bases matching TRBD1. V shed 5 bases and J 8 bases; nucleotides not matched to a gene: 14. Germline values: CDR1 SGHTA, CDR2 FQGNSA. CDR3 length: 15 amino acids.

V gene TRBV6-1 combines with J gene TRBJ2-7; a weak D match, TRBD1 (6 bases). This CDR3 is built from 14 residues. V gave up 5 bases and J gave up 3 bases, with 14 bases separating them. Germline CDR1 is MNHNS and CDR2 is SASEGT. CDR3 sequence reads: CASSQPGTLYEQYV. The CDR3 nucleotides read TGTGCCAGCAGTCAACCCGGGACACTCTACGAGCAGTACGTC.

This clonotype was recorded many times. The rearrangement joins TRBV11-1 to TRBJ1-4; TRBD1 might be the D (5 bases). Deletions cut 5 bases from V and 5 bases from J, with 15 bases between. This CDR3 has 15 residues. Germline loops: CDR1 SGHAT, CDR2 FQDESV (reference sequence). The CDR3 protein is CASSAAGTRNEKLFF. The CDR3 DNA is TGTGCCAGCAGCGCGGCCGGGACGAGAAATGAAAAACTGTTTTTT.

The rearrangement uses TRBV5-1 and TRBJ1-6, with D perhaps matching TRBD1 (5 bases). The CDR3 is made up of 13 amino acids. Germline V gene sequence: CDR1 SGHRS, CDR2 YFSETQ. V was pared by 0 bases and J by 7 bases, with 5 bases between. For the CDR3, the DNA is TGCGCCAGCAGCTTGGGGACAAATTCACCCCTCCACTTT. Translating gives CASSLGTNSPLHF.

The chain uses TRBV7-3 and TRBJ2-6; D remains ambiguous. CDR1 is SGHTA and CDR2 is FQGTGA in the germline V gene. This CDR3 region has 15 residues. V lost 5 bases to trimming and J lost 0 bases, with 8 bases between them. The CDR3 loop is CASSVEISGANVLTF. As DNA, the CDR3 is TGTGCCAGCAGCGTCGAGATCTCTGGGGCCAACGTCCTGACTTTC.

The chain links TRBV19 to TRBJ2-7; TRBD2 aligns across 7 bases. Germline V CDR1 and CDR2: LNHDA, SQIVND (reference sequence). The CDR3 runs 15 residues. V lost 7 bases and J lost 2; bases outside the gene matches: 11. Written as DNA, the CDR3 is TGTGCCAGTACCCCCCGGTGGGAGGGACCCTACGAGCAGTACTTC. Translation: CASTPRWEGPYEQYF.

V usage is TRBV28 and J usage is TRBJ1-5; weak D call: TRBD1 (6 bases). Trimming took 5 bases from V and 11 from J, leaving 19 bases between them. The CDR3 loop spans 14 amino acids. Germline V gene data show CDR1 as MDHEN and CDR2 as SYDVKM. This CDR3 reads CASSVGVQGWAQHF. Here the CDR3 DNA reads TGTGCCAGCAGTGTCGGGGTCCAGGGGTGGGCCCAGCATTTT. Full variable domain (missing parts from reference TRBV28 and TRBJ1-5): DVKVTQSSRYLVKRTGEKVFLECVQDMDHENMFWYRQDPGLGLRLIYFSYDVKMKEKGDIPEGYSVSREKKERFSLILESASTNQTSMYLCASSVGVQGWAQHFGDGTRLSIL.

This clonotype showed up just a few times. V gene TRBV6-2 or TRBV6-3 combines with J gene TRBJ2-1, with D unresolved. The CDR3 is 15 amino acids. CDR1 and CDR2 from the germline V gene are MNHEY and SVGEGT. V was clipped by 4 bases and J by 5 bases, with 15 bases between them. The CDR3 loop reads CASSSDGLRHNEQFF. The CDR3 DNA reads as TGTGCCAGCAGTTCGGACGGCTTAAGGCACAATGAGCAGTTCTTC.

In this sample, this clonotype turned up many times. This chain links TRBV7-6 with TRBJ2-1, with TRBD2 identical over 8 bases. The CDR3 sequence is 17 residues long. J lost 5 bases, V lost 3 bases, and 12 bases had no gene match. Per the germline V gene, CDR1 is SGHVS and CDR2 is FNYEAQ. The CDR3 is CASSFNYPGTSNNEQFF. The CDR3 DNA reads TGTGCCAGCAGCTTTAACTATCCGGGGACTAGTAACAATGAGCAGTTCTTC. Full variable domain (outside the CDR3, taken from reference TRBV7-6 and TRBJ2-1): GAGVSQSPRYKVTKRGQDVALRCDPISGHVSLYWYRQALGQGPEFLTYFNYEAQQDKSGLPNDRFSAERPEGSISTLTIQRTEQRDSAMYRCASSFNYPGTSNNEQFFGPGTRLTVL.

This clonotype was counted only a few times. The CDR3: CASSRVGVSGNLHNEQFF. CDR3 coding DNA: TGTGCCAGCAGCCGGGTCGGTGTTAGCGGGAACCTTCACAATGAGCAGTTCTTC. The genes are TRBV6-2 or TRBV6-3 and TRBJ2-1; 8 positions agree with TRBD2. This CDR3 contains 18 residues. J gave up 5 bases and V 6 bases, and 18 bases lay outside the gene matches. Looked up from germline, CDR1 is MNHEY and CDR2 is SVGEGT.

This chain uses TRBV7-9 with TRBJ1-2; the D is unclear. The V end lost 1 base, the J end lost 6 bases, and 9 bases lay between the germline ends. Germline V CDR1 and CDR2: SEHNR, FQNEAQ (reference sequence). This CDR3 is 13 amino acids long. CDR3 in DNA: TGTGCCAGCAGCTTAGGTCCTGGTGATGGCTACACCTTC. Translated: CASSLGPGDGYTF.

The chain carries TRBV7-9 and TRBJ1-1, with D unclear. Looked up from germline, CDR1 is SEHNR and CDR2 is FQNEAQ (reference sequence). There are 15 residues in the CDR3. The V end was cut by 4 bases, the J end by 0 bases, with 12 bases between. DNA of the CDR3: TGTGCCAGCAGCTCCGATCCCGCGTTGAACACTGAAGCTTTCTTT. This codes for CASSSDPALNTEAFF.

The chain uses TRBV19 and TRBJ1-1, with 7 positions matching TRBD1. Germline V gives CDR1 LNHDA, CDR2 SQIVND (reference sequence). With V trimmed by 3 bases and J by 6 bases, 4 bases remained unmatched. There are 13 residues in the CDR3. This CDR3 is CASSIPRGSEAFF. As DNA, the CDR3 is TGTGCCAGTAGTATCCCCAGGGGGTCTGAAGCTTTCTTT.

The chain joins TRBV7-6 to TRBJ1-4; possible D gene TRBD1, 6 bases. V lost 2 bases to trimming and J lost 2 bases, with 12 bases between them. The CDR3 is 16 amino acids. CDR1 is SGHVS and CDR2 is FNYEAQ in the germline V gene. In DNA, the CDR3 is TGTGCCAGCAGCTTAAGGGGGGCGCGGACTAATGAAAAACTGTTTTTT. Its translation: CASSLRGARTNEKLFF.